This TCR beta chain was sequenced in a study of OX40 agonist ivuxolimab in advanced cancers. Overall study: Intravenous ivuxolimab was administered to patients every 2 weeks at 0.01 to 10 mg/kg. Whole-study results and caveats: Relative to CD4+ cells, CD8+ T cells on average had more expanded clones.

The assay was immunoSEQ multiplex PCR, and TCRdb's table has in-frame clones only and misses some. The table lists under 85,000 clones, just over 85% of them singletons. Worth noting for this clone: Its antigen is as yet unknown.

Trimming took 4 bases from V and 0 from J, leaving 18 bases between them. This CDR3 comprises 17 residues. Germline V lookup: CDR1 MDHEN, CDR2 SYDVKM. The input for sequencing was CD4+ or CD8+ T cells sorted from blood, taken in a trial of the OX40 agonist ivuxolimab. The chain couples TRBV28 to TRBJ1-1; TRBD1 is a possible D gene (6 bases). This TCR was recovered from an adult with an advanced solid tumor such as melanoma, head and neck, liver or kidney cancer. The CDR3 region is CASSSGSGQFMNTEAFF. CDR3 sequence (DNA): TGTGCCAGCAGTTCTGGATCCGGACAGTTCATGAACACTGAAGCTTTCTTT.